These 15 T cell receptor beta chains originate from one sample sequenced in a study of blood T cell repertoires in COVID-19 (TCRdb year 2020). Receptor amplification or capture employed the immunoSEQ multiplex PCR assay. The clones in this table, taken by TCRdb from immuneACCESS, are in-frame only. Not every clone is retained; where verified, under half of the shortfall comes from an unresolved V gene, and the cause of the rest is unknown. Recorded for this sample are under 250,000 clones; 80% to 90% of them occurred a single time. The ten largest clonotypes hold roughly 3% of the sample. Specimen: PBMCs or T cells enriched from blood (not recorded which). Receptor source: a woman aged 18-30 years in a cohort exposed to, infected with or recovered from COVID-19 (not recorded which).

This chain uses TRBV9 with TRBJ2-3, with 10 bases that match TRBD2. Germline V CDR1 and CDR2: SGDLS, YYNGEE. The length of the CDR3 is 17 residues. After removal of 4 bases from V and 7 bases from J, the junction contained 15 bases not matched to a gene. For the CDR3, the DNA is TGTGCCAGCAGCTCCATGGGGGCTGCTAGCGGGAGAAATACGCAGTATTTT. Residues: CASSSMGAASGRNTQYF.

V usage is TRBV10-1 and J usage is TRBJ2-1; no clear D. The CDR3 runs 13 residues. Trimming cost V 6 bases and J 9 bases, with 15 bases left between them. The V gene's germline CDR1 is WNHNN and CDR2 SYGVQD (reference sequence). The CDR3 region has the DNA TGCGCCAGCAGCCCGAAGAGGAGCACTGAGCAGTTCTTC. This translates into CASSPKRSTEQFF.

In the case of this clone: One junction end disagrees with the germline gene, perhaps due to a read error. V usage is TRBV3-1 (or the pseudogene TRBV3-2) and J usage is TRBJ2-5; 7 bases fit TRBD1. The germline V gene encodes CDR1 LGHDT and CDR2 YNNKEL (reference sequence). The CDR3 runs to 13 residues. The CDR3 loop reads CASTQNRGETQYF. CDR3 nucleotides: TGTGCCAGCACCCAAAACAGGGGAGAGACCCAGTACTTC.

The chain employs TRBV7-9 and TRBJ2-3; TRBD2 matches 12 bases. Germline trimming cut 5 bases from V and 2 bases from J; bases unmatched to any gene: 8. The germline gives CDR1 SEHNR, CDR2 FQNEAQ (reference sequence). This CDR3 is built from 17 residues. The CDR3 protein is CASSPRLAGVATDTQYF. The CDR3 DNA reads TGTGCCAGCAGCCCTAGACTAGCGGGGGTTGCCACAGATACGCAGTATTTT.

This rearrangement joins TRBV30 to TRBJ2-5; possible D gene TRBD1, 5 bases. The V and J ends lost 0 bases and 0 bases respectively, with 11 bases between them. CDR3 length equals 15 residues. Looked up from germline, CDR1 is GTSNPN and CDR2 is SVGIG (reference sequence). The chain's CDR3 is CAWSVIWGDQETQYF. The CDR3 nucleotides are TGTGCCTGGAGTGTAATTTGGGGCGACCAAGAGACCCAGTACTTC.

The chain has TRBV18 and TRBJ1-1, with a possible D match to TRBD1 (5 bases). The CDR3 length is 15 residues. V gave up 3 bases and J gave up 4 bases, with 15 bases separating them. Germline V CDR1 and CDR2: KGHSH, LQKENI. CDR3 bases: TGTGCCAGCTCACCTGCCTCAAGGGGAGGCACTGAAGCTTTCTTT. Translating gives CASSPASRGGTEAFF.

The chain combines TRBV24-1 with TRBJ2-7; possibly TRBD2 for D (6 bases). Trimming stripped 7 bases from V and 7 bases from J, with 19 bases between. The germline gives CDR1 KGHDR, CDR2 SFDVKD. The CDR3 runs to 14 residues. The CDR3 spells CATSLTGSAGEQYF. CDR3 in DNA: TGTGCCACCAGCCTTACGGGATCCGCGGGAGAGCAGTACTTC.

The chain recombines TRBV7-6 with TRBJ1-1, with a weak D call TRBD1 (5 bases). This CDR3 region has 14 residues. V was trimmed by 1 base and J by 1 base, leaving 7 bases between them. Germline CDR1 and CDR2: SGHVS and FNYEAQ. CDR3 protein: CASSLGGRNTEAFF. The CDR3 DNA is TGTGCCAGCAGCTTAGGGGGCAGGAACACTGAAGCTTTCTTT.

The gene calls are TRBV28 and TRBJ1-4; perhaps TRBD1 as D (5 bases). The CDR3 has 14 residues. The V and J ends lost 7 bases and 8 bases respectively, with 17 bases between them. Germline V gene data show CDR1 as MDHEN and CDR2 as SYDVKM. The CDR3 loop is CASTLQGRGEKLFF. In nucleotides, the CDR3 is TGTGCCAGCACCTTACAAGGGAGGGGCGAAAAACTGTTTTTT.

As DNA, the CDR3 is TGTGCCAGCAGCCCCCTCCCTGGGCCTAACTATGGCTACACCTTC. This sequence encodes CASSPLPGPNYGYTF. The chain combines TRBV7-9 with TRBJ1-2; D remains ambiguous. Germline CDR1 is SEHNR and CDR2 is FQNEAQ (reference sequence). CDR3 length: 15 residues. With 5 bases removed from V and 0 bases from J, the gap between germline ends came to 13 bases.

This sequence joins TRBV5-6 and TRBJ1-1, with D perhaps matching TRBD1 (5 bases). From germline, CDR1 is SGHDT and CDR2 YYEEEE. V lost 4 bases and J 1 base, leaving 14 bases between the germline ends. The CDR3 totals 15 residues. The CDR3 bases are TGTGCCAGCAGCCCCGTAGGGCAGGGGAACACTGAAGCTTTCTTT. Its translation: CASSPVGQGNTEAFF.

This chain connects TRBV15 to TRBJ2-3; 10 bases are shared with TRBD2. Trimming cost V 0 bases and J 5 bases; bases outside gene matches: 8. Germline CDR1 LNHNV, CDR2 YYDKDF (reference sequence). CDR3 length: 17 residues. The CDR3: CATSRESGGAGEDTQYF. As DNA, the CDR3 is TGTGCCACCAGCAGAGAAAGCGGGGGGGCCGGGGAAGATACGCAGTATTTT.

This chain uses TRBV19 with TRBJ1-3, with 7 positions matching TRBD1. Germline V gene lookup returns CDR1 LNHDA and CDR2 SQIVND (reference sequence). The CDR3 is made up of 15 amino acids. The V segment lost 5 bases and the J segment 5 bases; nucleotides outside the gene matches: 9. The CDR3 bases are TGTGCCAGTAGTCCCGCACGGGACAGACGAAACACCATATATTTT. It encodes CASSPARDRRNTIYF.

There are a few counts of this clone. This chain connects TRBV19 to TRBJ2-1; the D gene is possibly TRBD1 (5 bases). The CDR3 runs 14 residues. The ends were cut back, 1 base at V and 4 bases at J, with 8 bases in the middle. CDR1 is LNHDA, CDR2 SQIVND, per germline (reference sequence). The CDR3 protein is CASSIGTPYNEQFF. DNA of the CDR3: TGTGCCAGTAGTATAGGGACACCATACAATGAGCAGTTCTTC. The full variable domain, with the rest looked up from reference TRBV19 and TRBJ2-1, is DGGITQSPKYLFRKEGQNVTLSCEQNLNHDAMYWYRQDPGQGLRLIYYSQIVNDFQKGDIAEGYSVSREKKESFPLTVTSAQKNPTAFYLCASSIGTPYNEQFFGPGTRLTVL.

V is TRBV7-6 and J is TRBJ1-1; TRBD1 aligns across 9 bases. Germline trimming cut 5 bases from V and 5 bases from J; bases unmatched to any gene: 3. Germline V gene sequence: CDR1 SGHVS, CDR2 FNYEAQ. This CDR3 contains 13 residues. The CDR3 bases are TGTGCCAGCAGCCGGGACAGGGATACTGAAGCTTTCTTT. This translates into CASSRDRDTEAFF.